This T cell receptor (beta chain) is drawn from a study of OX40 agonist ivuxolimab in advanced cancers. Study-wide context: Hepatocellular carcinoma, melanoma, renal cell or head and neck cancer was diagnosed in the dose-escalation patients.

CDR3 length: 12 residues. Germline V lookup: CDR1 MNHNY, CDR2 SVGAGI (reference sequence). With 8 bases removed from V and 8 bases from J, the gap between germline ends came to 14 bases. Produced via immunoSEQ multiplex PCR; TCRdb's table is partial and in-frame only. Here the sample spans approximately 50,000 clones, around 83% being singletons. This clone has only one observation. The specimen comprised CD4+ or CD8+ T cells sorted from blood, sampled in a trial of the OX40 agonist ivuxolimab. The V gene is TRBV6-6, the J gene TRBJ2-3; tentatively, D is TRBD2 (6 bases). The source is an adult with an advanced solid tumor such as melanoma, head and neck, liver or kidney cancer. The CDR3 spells CASDGVGGTQYF. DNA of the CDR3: TGTGCCAGCGACGGGGTCGGGGGTACGCAGTATTTT.